The 10 T cell receptor beta chains in this list originate from one sample, sequenced in a study of cytomegalovirus exposure and HLA in healthy donors. With 60 Vbeta and 13 Jbeta primers, the PCR was carried out. The method was immunoSEQ multiplex PCR; TCRdb's version includes in-frame clones alone and lacks a portion of them. The data contain 120,000 to 150,000 clones, about four fifths of them seen just once; the ten biggest clones take up approximately 2.3%. Source material: PBMCs. The receptor source for this set is a man in his thirties or forties in good health and CMV-seronegative.

This chain links TRBV28 with TRBJ2-5; 9 bases are a match to TRBD2. CDR1 and CDR2 from the germline V gene are MDHEN and SYDVKM. The CDR3 contains 14 residues. V lost 4 bases and J lost 5; bases outside the gene matches: 5. CDR3 residues: CASSSGLARETQYF. CDR3 DNA: TGTGCCAGCAGTTCGGGACTAGCTCGGGAGACCCAGTACTTC.

This chain links TRBV2 with TRBJ1-6; D is unclear. V lost 3 bases to trimming and J lost 9 bases, with 18 bases between them. Per germline, CDR1 SNHLY and CDR2 FYNNEI. This CDR3 contains 16 residues. The CDR3 DNA follows: TGTGCCAGCAGTGATCCTGTTTCGGGTTCTACTTCACCCCTCCACTTT. It encodes CASSDPVSGSTSPLHF.

Relative to its sample, this clone is medium-sized. The rearrangement links TRBV6-1 to TRBJ2-7, with TRBD1 matching 10 bases. Germline V gene lookup returns CDR1 MNHNS and CDR2 SASEGT. V lost 1 base, J lost 0 bases, and 0 bases stayed unmatched. The CDR3 covers 15 residues. As DNA, the CDR3 is TGTGCCAGCAGTGAAGGGACAGGGGGCTCCTACGAGCAGTACTTC. This translates into CASSEGTGGSYEQYF.

The chain is built from TRBV5-1 and TRBJ1-1, with TRBD1 matching over 7 bases. Germline CDR1 reads SGHRS; CDR2 reads YFSETQ. The CDR3 contains 15 residues. Trimming at V came to 3 bases and at J to 2 bases, leaving 7 bases not matched to a gene. CDR3 residues: CASSSSTGRNTEAFF. The CDR3 nucleotides read TGCGCCAGCAGCTCCTCGACAGGGCGAAACACTGAAGCTTTCTTT.

This clone was seen once. The chain combines TRBV29-1 with TRBJ2-3; 10 bases match TRBD1. Losses at the gene ends were 7 bases for V and 2 bases for J; bases not matched to a gene: 6. Germline lookup yields CDR1 SQVTM and CDR2 ANQGSEA. The CDR3 length is 14 residues. The CDR3 loop reads CSDWDRGFTDTQYF. The CDR3 DNA follows: TGCAGCGATTGGGACAGGGGATTCACAGATACGCAGTATTTT.

Points on this clone: Other DNA variants within this sample encode the same CDR3. The chain joins TRBV6-5 to TRBJ1-5, with 8 bases lining up with TRBD1. Germline V CDR1 and CDR2: MNHEY, SVGAGI. V trimming: 2 bases; J trimming: 7 bases; junction bases outside the gene matches: 7. CDR3 length: 15 amino acids. CDR3 sequence: CASSYDGRGLQPQHF. CDR3 nucleotide sequence: TGTGCCAGCAGTTACGACGGCAGGGGGCTGCAGCCCCAGCATTTT.

This clone was seen a handful of times. The chain carries TRBV28 and TRBJ1-1; 8 bases are a match to TRBD1. The CDR3 consists of 15 residues. With V trimmed by 5 bases and J by 8 bases, 13 bases remained unmatched. CDR1 and CDR2 (germline): MDHEN, SYDVKM. In DNA, the CDR3 is TGTGCCAGCAGTACAAGGACAGGGATTCCTCGGGAAGCTTTCTTT. It codes for CASSTRTGIPREAFF.

This chain joins TRBV25-1 and TRBJ2-2, with TRBD2 matching 12 bases. CDR1 and CDR2 (germline): MGHDK, SYGVNS. The CDR3 is 17 residues long. J lost 4 bases, V lost 6 bases, and 9 bases had no gene match. The CDR3 region is CASSQTSGSWSTGELFF. The CDR3 DNA reads as TGTGCCAGCAGCCAGACTAGCGGGAGTTGGAGCACCGGGGAGCTGTTTTTT.

CDR3 bases: TGTGCCAGCAGCATTCGACAGCGAGAGACCCAGTACTTC. Protein product: CASSIRQRETQYF. The rearrangement joins TRBV5-6 to TRBJ2-5, with D possibly TRBD1 on 5 matching bases. Germline CDR1 reads SGHDT; CDR2 reads YYEEEE. The V end was cut by 4 bases, the J end by 4 bases, with 11 bases between. CDR3 length: 13 residues.

The chain has TRBV4-1 and TRBJ2-5, with a possible D match to TRBD2 (6 bases). There are 16 residues in the CDR3. The germline CDR1 and CDR2 sequences are MGHRA and YSYEKL. Trimming removed 1 base from V and 5 bases from J, with 17 bases in between. The CDR3 reads CASSQGWDLKWETQYF. The CDR3 DNA reads TGCGCCAGCAGCCAAGGTTGGGACTTAAAGTGGGAGACCCAGTACTTC.